The entry that follows covers one T cell receptor beta chain sequence. Healthy donors of bone marrow made up the group. Primers included in the PCR were 60 Vbeta and 13 Jbeta primers. Generated by immunoSEQ multiplex PCR, the TCRdb table keeps only in-frame clones and is missing some. The table records about 260,000 clones, 65% to 85% of them present only once. This entry comes from a study of cytomegalovirus exposure and HLA in healthy donors. Germline-derived CDR1 and CDR2 are SGHTA and FQGNSA. CDR3 length: 15 residues. Trimming at V came to 5 bases and at J to 1 base, leaving 7 bases not matched to a gene.

The sequence came from a female donor in good health and CMV-seronegative. The sample taken for sequencing was PBMCs. The chain recombines TRBV7-2 with TRBJ2-5, with 7 bases that match TRBD2. The CDR3 nucleotides are TGTGCCAGCAGCATCCAGCTAGCGGCCCAAGAGACCCAGTACTTC. Its translation: CASSIQLAAQETQYF.